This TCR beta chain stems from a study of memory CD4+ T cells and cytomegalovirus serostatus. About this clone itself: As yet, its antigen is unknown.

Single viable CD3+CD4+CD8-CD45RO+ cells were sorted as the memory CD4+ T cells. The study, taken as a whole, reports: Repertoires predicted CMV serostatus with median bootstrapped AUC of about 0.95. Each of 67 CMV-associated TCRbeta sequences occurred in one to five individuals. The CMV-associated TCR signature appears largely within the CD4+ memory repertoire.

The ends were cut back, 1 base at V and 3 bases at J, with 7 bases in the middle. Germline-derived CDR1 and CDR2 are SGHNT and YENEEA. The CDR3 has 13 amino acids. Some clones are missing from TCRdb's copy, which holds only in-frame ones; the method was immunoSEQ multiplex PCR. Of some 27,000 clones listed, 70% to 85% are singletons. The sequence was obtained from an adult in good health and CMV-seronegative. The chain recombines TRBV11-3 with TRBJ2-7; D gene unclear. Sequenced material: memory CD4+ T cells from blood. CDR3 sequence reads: CASSLGEDYEQYF. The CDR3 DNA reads TGTGCCAGCAGCTTAGGGGAAGACTACGAGCAGTACTTC.